Sequencing of this TCR beta chain was carried out in a study of blood T cell repertoires in COVID-19. Profiled with immunoSEQ multiplex PCR; TCRdb holds only in-frame clones, not every one. The data show about 70,000 clones, about nine tenths seen once. The sequenced sample was peripheral blood. This TCR derives from a woman under 30 with acute or convalescent COVID-19.

CDR3 coding DNA: TGTGCCAGCAGCCGTACTCAAGGGGGTTTACGCGGCTACACCTTC. This codes for CASSRTQGGLRGYTF. The rearrangement uses TRBV28 and TRBJ1-2; weak D call: TRBD1 (6 bases). Germline V gene data show CDR1 as MDHEN and CDR2 as SYDVKM. The V end was cut by 6 bases, the J end by 8 bases, with 22 bases between. This CDR3 is built from 15 residues.